This T cell receptor beta chain was documented in a study of blood T cell repertoires in COVID-19. About the research overall: Donors in the United States, Italy and Spain gave samples during acute or convalescent COVID-19.

Trimming took off 8 bases at V and 0 bases at J, with 26 bases between the two ends. This CDR3 contains 19 residues. Germline CDR1 MNHEY, CDR2 SMNVEV (reference sequence). The repertoire was sequenced with immunoSEQ multiplex PCR; TCRdb's copy has only in-frame clones and lacks some. The sample records about 170,000 clones, roughly four fifths being singletons. The V gene is TRBV27, the J gene TRBJ1-5, with a weak D call TRBD1 (5 bases). Material: peripheral blood. The receptor's source is a human donor with acute or convalescent COVID-19. The donor label of this sample is uncertain. In DNA form, the CDR3 reads TGTGCCAGCGGCTCCCTTCGGGGGGATCCCATATATAGCAATCAGCCCCAGCATTTT. It specifies CASGSLRGDPIYSNQPQHF.